This is a list of T cell receptor beta chains from one sample in a study of CD8+ T cells in alopecia areata. Measured with immunoSEQ multiplex PCR; TCRdb has only the in-frame clones, and not every one. The sample includes roughly 200,000 clones, 53% of them seen just once. Material: CD8+ T cells sorted from blood, obtained at week 24, from a patient treated with tofacitinib. The origin of the receptors is a human donor with alopecia areata. The conserved cysteine and the conserved F or W are not part of the CDR3 here. The size of a clone is reported for some rows only, either as once, few or many, or as a class for expanded clones.

clone_size: -; v_call: TRBV14; j_call: TRBJ2-3; cdr3_aa: ASSHRTGGRIDTQY
clone_size: few; v_call: TRBV10-3; j_call: TRBJ1-4; cdr3_aa: AISETDRRDEKLF
clone_size: few; v_call: TRBV6-5; j_call: TRBJ1-1; cdr3_aa: ASSYQDVTEAF
clone_size: -; v_call: TRBV19; j_call: TRBJ1-5; cdr3_aa: ASSMGQPNQPQH
clone_size: -; v_call: TRBV7-2; j_call: TRBJ2-1; cdr3_aa: ASSPQSYNEQF
clone_size: -; v_call: TRBV10-3; j_call: TRBJ1-5; cdr3_aa: AISDNPRQPQH
clone_size: -; v_call: TRBV7-2; j_call: TRBJ2-1; cdr3_aa: ASRFQGGGDEQF
clone_size: few; v_call: TRBV29-1; j_call: TRBJ2-7; cdr3_aa: SGTKTGEQY
clone_size: once; v_call: TRBV7-2; j_call: TRBJ2-3; cdr3_aa: ASSHFVRDREDTQY
clone_size: -; v_call: TRBV5-6; j_call: TRBJ2-2; cdr3_aa: ASSPVGYTGELF
clone_size: -; v_call: TRBV4-3; j_call: TRBJ1-2; cdr3_aa: ASSQGGDGYT
clone_size: -; v_call: TRBV30; j_call: TRBJ2-7; cdr3_aa: AWSPAGSSYEQY
clone_size: few; v_call: TRBV29-1; j_call: TRBJ2-7; cdr3_aa: SVADRAAYEQY
clone_size: -; v_call: TRBV5-4; j_call: TRBJ2-7; cdr3_aa: ASSLGQGAREQY
clone_size: -; v_call: TRBV27; j_call: TRBJ1-1; cdr3_aa: ASSLGQHTEAF
clone_size: -; v_call: TRBV27; j_call: TRBJ2-5; cdr3_aa: ASSLYGGTRETQY
clone_size: -; v_call: TRBV7-9; j_call: TRBJ2-7; cdr3_aa: ASSETGTAHEQY
clone_size: -; v_call: TRBV5-6; j_call: TRBJ1-5; cdr3_aa: ASSYGTGSGQPQH
clone_size: few; v_call: TRBV19; j_call: TRBJ2-6; cdr3_aa: ASSIAPSQGSGANVLT
clone_size: few; v_call: TRBV30; j_call: TRBJ2-7; cdr3_aa: AWADLRDEQY
clone_size: -; v_call: TRBV30; j_call: TRBJ1-1; cdr3_aa: AWSLANTEAF
clone_size: few; v_call: TRBV19; j_call: TRBJ1-6; cdr3_aa: ATAAGYGSPLH
clone_size: -; v_call: TRBV29-1; j_call: TRBJ2-3; cdr3_aa: SAWDRDTQY
clone_size: -; v_call: TRBV4-1; j_call: TRBJ2-3; cdr3_aa: ASSQTRSAQDTQY
clone_size: -; v_call: TRBV30; j_call: TRBJ1-1; cdr3_aa: AWSGEPTRGNTEAF
clone_size: few; v_call: TRBV5-1; j_call: TRBJ2-2; cdr3_aa: ASSFERSAGELF
clone_size: few; v_call: TRBV29-1; j_call: TRBJ2-3; cdr3_aa: SVPPDISSTDTQY
clone_size: few; v_call: TRBV29-1; j_call: TRBJ2-1; cdr3_aa: SVEDPGLAGSGF
clone_size: few; v_call: TRBV10-3; j_call: TRBJ2-7; cdr3_aa: AISSGDGAGKY
clone_size: few; v_call: TRBV2; j_call: TRBJ2-7; cdr3_aa: ATRGADSYEQY
clone_size: -; v_call: TRBV7-2; j_call: TRBJ1-6; cdr3_aa: ASSLEGNSPLH
clone_size: -; v_call: TRBV30; j_call: TRBJ2-7; cdr3_aa: AWSVSAYEQY
clone_size: -; v_call: TRBV27; j_call: TRBJ2-5; cdr3_aa: ASGGRETQY
clone_size: -; v_call: TRBV19; j_call: TRBJ2-2; cdr3_aa: ASSMGIGELF
clone_size: -; v_call: TRBV30; j_call: TRBJ2-2; cdr3_aa: AWSENTGELF
clone_size: few; v_call: TRBV16; j_call: TRBJ2-4; cdr3_aa: ASSQSVVSIAKNIQY
clone_size: -; v_call: TRBV30; j_call: TRBJ1-2; cdr3_aa: ACEDRENYGYT
clone_size: -; v_call: TRBV14; j_call: TRBJ1-6; cdr3_aa: ASSQEGSSLYNSPLH
clone_size: -; v_call: TRBV19; j_call: TRBJ1-1; cdr3_aa: ASSYSNTEAF
clone_size: -; v_call: TRBV25-1; j_call: TRBJ1-4; cdr3_aa: ARAFEGQGTNEKLF
clone_size: -; v_call: TRBV28; j_call: TRBJ1-1; cdr3_aa: ASSYTGVNTEAF
clone_size: few; v_call: TRBV11-2; j_call: TRBJ2-1; cdr3_aa: ASSLDGDEQF
clone_size: -; v_call: TRBV5-1; j_call: TRBJ2-3; cdr3_aa: ASSLAGGTDTQY
clone_size: few; v_call: TRBV29-1; j_call: TRBJ2-2; cdr3_aa: SVYPPGQNTGELF
clone_size: -; v_call: TRBV30; j_call: TRBJ1-1; cdr3_aa: AWSVQGHAEAF
clone_size: -; v_call: TRBV5-1; j_call: TRBJ1-5; cdr3_aa: ASSPSGGQPQH
clone_size: -; v_call: TRBV28; j_call: TRBJ2-7; cdr3_aa: ASSLSGYEQY
clone_size: -; v_call: TRBV2; j_call: TRBJ1-3; cdr3_aa: ASSGTGDSGNTIY
clone_size: few; v_call: TRBV29-1; j_call: TRBJ2-2; cdr3_aa: SVSPTTSGGRGELF
clone_size: -; v_call: TRBV19; j_call: TRBJ1-5; cdr3_aa: ASRHQGAGEQPQH
clone_size: -; v_call: TRBV15; j_call: TRBJ2-5; cdr3_aa: ATSTGVSETQY
clone_size: few; v_call: TRBV6-6; j_call: TRBJ1-2; cdr3_aa: ASSHSPGPYGYT
clone_size: few; v_call: TRBV9; j_call: TRBJ1-2; cdr3_aa: ASSVGGDYGYT
clone_size: -; v_call: TRBV5-1; j_call: TRBJ1-5; cdr3_aa: ASSLGGAAEPQH
clone_size: few; v_call: TRBV12-5; j_call: TRBJ2-7; cdr3_aa: ASGTQEYEQY
clone_size: -; v_call: TRBV29-1; j_call: TRBJ1-2; cdr3_aa: SVGWDSPNYGYT
clone_size: -; v_call: TRBV4-3; j_call: TRBJ1-2; cdr3_aa: ASSQDRAQSYGYT
clone_size: -; v_call: TRBV20-1; j_call: TRBJ2-3; cdr3_aa: SAGDTDTQY
clone_size: few; v_call: TRBV5-1; j_call: TRBJ1-1; cdr3_aa: ASSPGTGGSDEAF